This TCR beta chain came from a study of cytomegalovirus exposure and HLA in healthy donors. The overall study: Ancestry clustering placed 81% of a few hundred genotyped donors in the Caucasian-associated cluster. Findings of the study overall: Per a later analysis, under 20,000 TCR beta sequences showed association with HLA alleles at 0.05 false discovery rate. A missense DCLRE1C variant was associated with V- and J-gene trimming of TCR beta chains in a later analysis, and an independent cohort replicated the association. Whilst most TCR sequences proved rare, a subset of public TCRs occurred across many donors.

CDR1 and CDR2 from the germline V gene are SNHLY and FYNNEI. V was shortened by 0 bases and J by 5 bases, with 7 bases between the two germline ends. CDR3 size: 13 residues. PCR involved 60 Vbeta and 13 Jbeta primers. Sequenced by immunoSEQ multiplex PCR; TCRdb stores in-frame clones only, minus some. The sample includes approximately 190,000 clones, 82% of them seen just once. About this clone: Antigen specificity is unknown.

The V call is TRBV2, the J call TRBJ2-5; TRBD2 might be the D (5 bases). The sequence was collected from a young woman in good health and CMV-seronegative. The sample consisted of PBMCs. The CDR3 is CASSEAPGETQYF. CDR3 in DNA: TGTGCCAGCAGTGAAGCCCCGGGGGAGACCCAGTACTTC.